This TCR beta chain was recovered during a study of blood T cell repertoires in COVID-19. For the study at large: Italy, Spain and the United States were the sources of the convalescent and acute COVID-19 samples. Nucleic acid was either cDNA or gDNA, and it came from T cells, B-cell-depleted T cells, or PBMCs.

V shed 3 bases and J 0 bases; nucleotides not matched to a gene: 8. The CDR3 is 17 residues long. Germline assignment: CDR1 MNHEY and CDR2 SVGEGT. Under the authors' procedure: Amplification of reference gene primers was used by the study to estimate nucleated cell counts. Generated by immunoSEQ multiplex PCR, the TCRdb table keeps only in-frame clones and is missing some. The DNA was the basis for D and trimming; V, J and clone size are from that table. This table has 150,000 to 170,000 clones, 70% to 90% appearing once. Sequences were obtained from peripheral blood. The chain links TRBV6-2 or TRBV6-3 to TRBJ2-4; 7 bases are a match to TRBD1. The TCR comes from a man between 60 and 75 years old with COVID-19, enrolled during active disease. CDR3 protein: CASSYNQGVAAKNIQYF. The CDR3 bases are TGTGCCAGCAGTTATAACCAGGGGGTCGCAGCCAAAAACATTCAGTACTTC.